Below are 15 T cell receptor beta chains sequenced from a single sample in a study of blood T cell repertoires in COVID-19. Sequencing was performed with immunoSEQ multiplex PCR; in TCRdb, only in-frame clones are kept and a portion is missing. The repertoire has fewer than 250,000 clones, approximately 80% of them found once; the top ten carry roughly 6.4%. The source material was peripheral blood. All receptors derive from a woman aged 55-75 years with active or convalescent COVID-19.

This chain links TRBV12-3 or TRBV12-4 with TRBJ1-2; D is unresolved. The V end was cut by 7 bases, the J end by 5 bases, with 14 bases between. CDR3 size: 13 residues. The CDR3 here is CASTFLPGYGYTF. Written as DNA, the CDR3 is TGTGCCAGCACCTTTCTACCCGGTTATGGCTACACCTTC.

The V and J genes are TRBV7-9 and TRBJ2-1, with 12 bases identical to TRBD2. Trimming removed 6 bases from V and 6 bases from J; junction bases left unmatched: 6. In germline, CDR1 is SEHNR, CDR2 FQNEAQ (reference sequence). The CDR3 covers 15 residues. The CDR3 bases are TGTGCCAGCAGTCGCCTAGCGGGGGGGCCCAATGAGCAGTTCTTC. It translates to CASSRLAGGPNEQFF.

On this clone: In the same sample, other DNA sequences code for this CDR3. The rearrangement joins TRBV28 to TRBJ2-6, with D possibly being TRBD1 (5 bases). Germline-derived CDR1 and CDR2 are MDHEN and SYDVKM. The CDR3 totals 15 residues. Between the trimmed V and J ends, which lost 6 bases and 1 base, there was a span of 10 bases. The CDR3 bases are TGTGCCAGCAGAACCCAGGGATCTGGGGCCAACGTCCTGACTTTC. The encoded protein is CASRTQGSGANVLTF.

This CDR3 reads CASSDRGSGNTIYF. The DNA of the CDR3 is TGTGCCAGCAGCGATAGGGGTAGCGGAAACACCATATATTTT. The chain has TRBV3-1 (or the pseudogene TRBV3-2) and TRBJ1-3; tentatively, D is TRBD1 (5 bases). The V and J ends lost 5 bases and 4 bases respectively, with 12 bases between them. The germline V gene encodes CDR1 LGHDT and CDR2 YNNKEL (reference sequence). This CDR3 contains 14 residues.

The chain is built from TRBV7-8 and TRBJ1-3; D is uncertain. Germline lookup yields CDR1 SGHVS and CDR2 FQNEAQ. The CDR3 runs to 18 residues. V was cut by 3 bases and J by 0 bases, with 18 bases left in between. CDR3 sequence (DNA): TGTGCCAGCAGCTTTTTAGGAGGGCCTCTTCCCTCTGGAAACACCATATATTTT. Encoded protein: CASSFLGGPLPSGNTIYF.

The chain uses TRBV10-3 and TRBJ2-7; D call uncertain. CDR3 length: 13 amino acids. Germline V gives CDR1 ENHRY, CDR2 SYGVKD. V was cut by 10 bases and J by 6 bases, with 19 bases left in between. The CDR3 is CANSLSVFGEQYV. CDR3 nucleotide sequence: TGTGCCAACTCCCTTAGTGTATTTGGCGAGCAGTACGTC.

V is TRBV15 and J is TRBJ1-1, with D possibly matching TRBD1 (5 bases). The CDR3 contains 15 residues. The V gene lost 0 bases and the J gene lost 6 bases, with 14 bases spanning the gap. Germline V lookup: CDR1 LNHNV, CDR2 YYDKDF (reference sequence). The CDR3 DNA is TGTGCCACCAGCAGAGATCCAGGCCAGGGCGCTGAAGCTTTCTTT. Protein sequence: CATSRDPGQGAEAFF.

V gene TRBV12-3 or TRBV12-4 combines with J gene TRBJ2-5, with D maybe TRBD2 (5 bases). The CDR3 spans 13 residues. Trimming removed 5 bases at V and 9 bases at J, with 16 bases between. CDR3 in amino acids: CASSKKLTGAQYF. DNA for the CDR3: TGTGCCAGCAGTAAAAAACTCACCGGGGCCCAGTACTTC.

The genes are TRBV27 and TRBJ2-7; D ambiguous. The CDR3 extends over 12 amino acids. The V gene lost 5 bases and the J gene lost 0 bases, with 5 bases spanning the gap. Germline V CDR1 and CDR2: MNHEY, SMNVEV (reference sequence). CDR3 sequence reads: CASSPFSYEQYF. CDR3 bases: TGTGCCAGCAGTCCCTTCTCCTACGAGCAGTACTTC.

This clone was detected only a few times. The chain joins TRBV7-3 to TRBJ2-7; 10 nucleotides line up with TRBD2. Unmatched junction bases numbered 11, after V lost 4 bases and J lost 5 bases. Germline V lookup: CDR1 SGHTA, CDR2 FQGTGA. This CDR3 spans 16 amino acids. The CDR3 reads CASSSPFSGRTDEQYF. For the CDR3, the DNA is TGTGCCAGCAGCTCTCCATTTAGCGGGAGGACCGACGAGCAGTACTTC.

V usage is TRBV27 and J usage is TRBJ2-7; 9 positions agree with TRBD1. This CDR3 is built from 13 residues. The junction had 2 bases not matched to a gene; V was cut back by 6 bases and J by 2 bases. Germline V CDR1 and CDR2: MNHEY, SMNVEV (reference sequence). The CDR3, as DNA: TGTGCCAGCAGACAGGGGGCCGCCTACGAGCAGTACTTC. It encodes CASRQGAAYEQYF.

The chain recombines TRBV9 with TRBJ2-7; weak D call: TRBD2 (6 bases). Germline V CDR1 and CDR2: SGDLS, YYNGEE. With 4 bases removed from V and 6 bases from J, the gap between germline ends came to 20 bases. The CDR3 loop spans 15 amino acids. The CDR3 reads CASSPGLSSRVEQYF. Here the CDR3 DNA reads TGTGCCAGCAGCCCGGGACTCTCATCCCGTGTCGAGCAGTACTTC.

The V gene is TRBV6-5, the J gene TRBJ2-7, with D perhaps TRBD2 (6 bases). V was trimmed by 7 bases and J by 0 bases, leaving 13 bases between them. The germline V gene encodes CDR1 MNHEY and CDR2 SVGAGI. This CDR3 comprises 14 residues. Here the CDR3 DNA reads TGTGCCAGCACGGAGGCGGGGACCTCCTACGAGCAGTACTTC. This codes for CASTEAGTSYEQYF.

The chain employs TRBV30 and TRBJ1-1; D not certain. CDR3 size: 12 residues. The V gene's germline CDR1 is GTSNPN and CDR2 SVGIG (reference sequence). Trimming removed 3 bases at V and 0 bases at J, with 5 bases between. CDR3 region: CAWSSVNTEAFF. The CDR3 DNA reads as TGTGCCTGGAGCTCAGTGAACACTGAAGCTTTCTTT.

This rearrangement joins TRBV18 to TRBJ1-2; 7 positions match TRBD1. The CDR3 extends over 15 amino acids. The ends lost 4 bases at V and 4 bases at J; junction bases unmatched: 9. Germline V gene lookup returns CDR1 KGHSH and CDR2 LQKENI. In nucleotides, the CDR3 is TGTGCCAGCTCACAACCACAGGGGACCGTCTATGGCTACACCTTC. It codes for CASSQPQGTVYGYTF.